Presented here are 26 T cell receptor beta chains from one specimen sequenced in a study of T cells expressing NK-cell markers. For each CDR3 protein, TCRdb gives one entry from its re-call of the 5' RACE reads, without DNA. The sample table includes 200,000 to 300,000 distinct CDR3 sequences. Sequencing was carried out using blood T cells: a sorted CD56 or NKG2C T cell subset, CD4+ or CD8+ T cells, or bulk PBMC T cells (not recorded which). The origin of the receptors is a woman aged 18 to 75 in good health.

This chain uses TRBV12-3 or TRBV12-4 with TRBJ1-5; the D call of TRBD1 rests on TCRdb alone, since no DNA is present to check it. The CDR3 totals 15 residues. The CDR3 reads CAITEGTGHNQPQHF.

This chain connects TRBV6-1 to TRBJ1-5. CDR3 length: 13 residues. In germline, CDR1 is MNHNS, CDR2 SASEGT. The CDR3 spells CASRYLTEGRWHF.

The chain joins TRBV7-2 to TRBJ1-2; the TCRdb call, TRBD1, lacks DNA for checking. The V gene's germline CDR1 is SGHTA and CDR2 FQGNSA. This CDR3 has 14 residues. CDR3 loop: CASSLDRGAYGYTF.

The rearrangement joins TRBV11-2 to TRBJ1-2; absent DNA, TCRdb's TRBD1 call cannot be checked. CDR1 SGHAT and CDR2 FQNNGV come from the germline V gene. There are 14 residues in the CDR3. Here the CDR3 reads CASSLTGAHYGYTF.

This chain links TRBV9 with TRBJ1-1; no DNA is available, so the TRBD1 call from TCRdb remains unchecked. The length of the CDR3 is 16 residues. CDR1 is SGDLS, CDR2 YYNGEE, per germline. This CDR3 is CASSVALDRGQGEAFF.

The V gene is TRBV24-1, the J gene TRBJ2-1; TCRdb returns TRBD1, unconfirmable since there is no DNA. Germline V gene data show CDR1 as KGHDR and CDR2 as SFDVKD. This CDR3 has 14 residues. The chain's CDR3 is CATSDQGARNEQFF.

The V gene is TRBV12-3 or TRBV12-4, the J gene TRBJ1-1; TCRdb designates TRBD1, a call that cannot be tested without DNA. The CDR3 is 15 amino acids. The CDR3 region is CASRERLMGDTEAFF.

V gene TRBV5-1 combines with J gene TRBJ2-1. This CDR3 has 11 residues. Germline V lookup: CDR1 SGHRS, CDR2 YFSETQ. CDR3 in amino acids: CASSLVSEQFF.

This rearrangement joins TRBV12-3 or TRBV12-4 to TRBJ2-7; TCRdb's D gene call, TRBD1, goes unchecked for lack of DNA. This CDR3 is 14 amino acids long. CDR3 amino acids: CASSEQGVVYEQYF.

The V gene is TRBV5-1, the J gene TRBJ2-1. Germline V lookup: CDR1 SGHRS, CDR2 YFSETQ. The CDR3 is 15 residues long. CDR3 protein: CASSLEALSGNEQFF.

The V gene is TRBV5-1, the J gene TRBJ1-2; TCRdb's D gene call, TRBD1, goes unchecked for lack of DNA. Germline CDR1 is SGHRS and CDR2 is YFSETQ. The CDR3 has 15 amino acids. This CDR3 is CASSQDRGQSYGYTF.

CDR3 loop: CASSLRDRATGELFF. The chain uses TRBV7-9 and TRBJ2-2; as DNA is missing, the TRBD1 call by TCRdb cannot be tested. This CDR3 has 15 residues. CDR1 is SEHNR and CDR2 is FQNEAQ in the germline V gene (reference sequence).

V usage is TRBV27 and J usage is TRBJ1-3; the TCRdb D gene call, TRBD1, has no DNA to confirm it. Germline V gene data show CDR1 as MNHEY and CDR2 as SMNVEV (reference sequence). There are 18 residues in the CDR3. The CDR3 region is CASSLFSPDRGPGNTIYF.

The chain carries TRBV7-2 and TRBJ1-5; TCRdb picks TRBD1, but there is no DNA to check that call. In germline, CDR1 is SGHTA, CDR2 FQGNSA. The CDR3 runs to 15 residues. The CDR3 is CASSLAQGVRQPQHF.

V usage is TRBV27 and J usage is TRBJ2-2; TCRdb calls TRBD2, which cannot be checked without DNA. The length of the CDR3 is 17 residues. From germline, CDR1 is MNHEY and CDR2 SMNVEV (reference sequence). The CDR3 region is CASSPASTSRFTGELFF.

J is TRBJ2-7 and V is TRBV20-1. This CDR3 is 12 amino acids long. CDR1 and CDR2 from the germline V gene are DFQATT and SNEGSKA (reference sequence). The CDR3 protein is CSGSGSSYEQYF.

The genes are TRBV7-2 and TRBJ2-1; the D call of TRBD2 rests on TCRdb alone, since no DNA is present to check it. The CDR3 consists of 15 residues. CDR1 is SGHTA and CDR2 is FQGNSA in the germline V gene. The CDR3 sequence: CASSLTSGKYNEQFF. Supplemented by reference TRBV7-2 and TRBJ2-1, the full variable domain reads GAGVSQSPSNKVTEKGKDVELRCDPISGHTALYWYRQSLGQGLEFLIYFQGNSAPDKSGLPSDRFSAERTGGSVSTLTIQRTQQEDSAVYLCASSLTSGKYNEQFFGPGTRLTVL.

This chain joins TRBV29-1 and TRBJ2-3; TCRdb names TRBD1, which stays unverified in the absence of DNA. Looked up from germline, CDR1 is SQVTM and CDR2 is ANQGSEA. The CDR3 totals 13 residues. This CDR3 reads CSVQGQSLGTQYF.

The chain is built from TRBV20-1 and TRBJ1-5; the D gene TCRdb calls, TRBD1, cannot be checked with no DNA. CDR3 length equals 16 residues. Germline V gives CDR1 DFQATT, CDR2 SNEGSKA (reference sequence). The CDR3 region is CSAGGKTGFVNQPQHF.

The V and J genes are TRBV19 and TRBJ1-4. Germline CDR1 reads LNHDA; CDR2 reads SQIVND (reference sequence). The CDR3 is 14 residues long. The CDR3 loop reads CASSLASSNEKLFF.

CDR3 amino acids: CASSDPPSMGDIQYF. V is TRBV25-1 and J is TRBJ2-4; the TCRdb D gene call, TRBD2, has no DNA to confirm it. Per germline, CDR1 MGHDK and CDR2 SYGVNS. The CDR3 consists of 15 residues.

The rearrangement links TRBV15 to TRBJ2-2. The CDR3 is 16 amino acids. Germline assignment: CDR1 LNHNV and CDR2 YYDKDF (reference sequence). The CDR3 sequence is CATSSPISLNTGELFF.

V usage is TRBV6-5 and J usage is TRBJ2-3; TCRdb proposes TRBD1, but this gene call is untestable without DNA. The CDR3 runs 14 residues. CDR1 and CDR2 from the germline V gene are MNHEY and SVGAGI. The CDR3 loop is CASSYRAVTDTQYF.

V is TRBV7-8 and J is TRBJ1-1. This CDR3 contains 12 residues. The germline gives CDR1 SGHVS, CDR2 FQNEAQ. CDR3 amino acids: CASRGGNTEAFF.

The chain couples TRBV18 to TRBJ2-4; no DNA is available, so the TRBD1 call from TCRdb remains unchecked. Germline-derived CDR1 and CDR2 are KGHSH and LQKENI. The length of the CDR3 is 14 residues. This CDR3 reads CASSPDRVKNIQYF.

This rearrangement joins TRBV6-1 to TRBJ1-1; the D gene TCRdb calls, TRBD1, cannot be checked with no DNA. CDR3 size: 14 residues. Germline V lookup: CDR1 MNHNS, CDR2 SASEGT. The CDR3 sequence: CASSSDRFNTEAFF.